This T cell receptor (beta chain) was found in a study of T cell clonotyping in hematopoietic cell transplantation. Study-wide context: Recipient samples before transplant were obtained post-cytoreduction. Study results and limitations: Higher Inverse Simpson Index values in graft donor and pretransplant recipient predicted broader posttransplant TCR diversity.

The method was immunoSEQ multiplex PCR; TCRdb's version includes in-frame clones alone and lacks a portion of them. The sample holds approximately 16,000 clones; around 93% are singletons and the top ten take approximately 1.8%. Notes on this clone: The antigen is not known.

CDR1 and CDR2 from the germline V gene are SGHAT and FQNNGV. The CDR3 is made up of 17 amino acids. V lost 4 bases and J lost 5; bases outside the gene matches: 9. This sample's time point: recipient sample about 28 days before transplant, after cytoreduction. Blood collection times were about day -28 and days 30, 100, 180 posttransplant. The chain couples TRBV11-2 to TRBJ2-5; 14 bases fit TRBD2. Sequencing was performed on peripheral blood mononuclear cells, taken before stem cell transplant. The sequence derives from a man younger than 35 with biphenotypic leukemia. Some clones in this sample may be carry-over from other donors' samples. The CDR3 loop reads CASSSGTSGGRGETQYF. CDR3 sequence (DNA): TGTGCCAGCAGCTCAGGGACTAGCGGGGGCCGGGGGGAGACCCAGTACTTC.